This note documents a single TCR beta chain sequence. The sample belongs to a study of blood T cell repertoires in COVID-19. Study details: Sites across the United States, Italy and Spain contributed samples from acute and convalescent COVID-19. PBMCs, B-cell-depleted T cells, or T cells provided the cDNA or gDNA that made up the material.

This CDR3 is 15 amino acids long. CDR1 is MNHEY, CDR2 SVGAGI, per germline. With V trimmed by 6 bases and J by 0 bases, 6 bases remained unmatched. The authors' processing: Amplification of reference gene primers provided the estimated nucleated cell counts. TCRdb's table, derived via immunoSEQ multiplex PCR, lists solely in-frame clones and lacks some. V and J calls and clone size are as listed in that table; D and trimming were resolved from the DNA. The sample has about 300,000 clones; 70% to 90% are singletons. This sequence originates from a man in his late teens or twenties who had recovered from COVID-19. The genes are TRBV6-5 and TRBJ2-7; 9 bases are shared with TRBD1. Sequenced input: peripheral blood. The CDR3 loop reads CASSPGTGSSYEQYF. As DNA, the CDR3 is TGTGCCAGCAGCCCCGGGACAGGGAGCTCCTACGAGCAGTACTTC.